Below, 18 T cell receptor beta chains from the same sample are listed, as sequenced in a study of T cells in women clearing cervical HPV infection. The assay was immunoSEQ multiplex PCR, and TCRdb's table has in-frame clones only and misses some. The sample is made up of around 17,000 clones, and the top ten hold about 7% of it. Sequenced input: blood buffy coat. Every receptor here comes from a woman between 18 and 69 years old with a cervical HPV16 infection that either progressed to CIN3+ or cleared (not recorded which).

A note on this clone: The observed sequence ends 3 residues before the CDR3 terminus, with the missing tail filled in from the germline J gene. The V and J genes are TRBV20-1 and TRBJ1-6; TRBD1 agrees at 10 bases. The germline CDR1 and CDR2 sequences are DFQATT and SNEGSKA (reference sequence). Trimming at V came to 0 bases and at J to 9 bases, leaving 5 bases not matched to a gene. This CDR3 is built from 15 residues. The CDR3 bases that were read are TGCAGTGCTAGAGAAATGGACAGGGGGTTTTCACCC. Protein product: CSAREMDRGFSP. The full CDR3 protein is CSAREMDRGFSPLHF.

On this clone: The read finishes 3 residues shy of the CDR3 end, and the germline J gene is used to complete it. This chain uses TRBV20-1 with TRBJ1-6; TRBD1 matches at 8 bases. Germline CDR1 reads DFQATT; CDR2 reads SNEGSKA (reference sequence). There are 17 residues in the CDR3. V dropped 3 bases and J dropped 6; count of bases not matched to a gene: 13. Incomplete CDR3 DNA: TGCAGTGCTAGTCAACAGGGGGGCCCACTCTCTAATTCACCC. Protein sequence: CSASQQGGPLSNSP. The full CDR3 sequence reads CSASQQGGPLSNSPLHF.

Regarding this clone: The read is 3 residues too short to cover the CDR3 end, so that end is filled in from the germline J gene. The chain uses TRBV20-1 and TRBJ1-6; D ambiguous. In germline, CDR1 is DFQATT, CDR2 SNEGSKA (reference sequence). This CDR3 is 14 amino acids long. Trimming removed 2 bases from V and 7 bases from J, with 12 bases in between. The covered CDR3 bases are TGCAGTGCTAGACGGACGGAGCGGAATTCACCC. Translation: CSARRTERNSP. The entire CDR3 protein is CSARRTERNSPLHF.

CDR3 region: CSAQEVSVGETQYF. The part of the CDR3 DNA that was read is TGCAGTGCTCAAGAAGTAAGCGTGGGAGAGACC. The chain couples TRBV20-1 to TRBJ2-5; D remains unclear. The read finishes 3 residues shy of the CDR3 end, and the germline J gene is used to complete it. V was shortened by 5 bases and J by 4 bases, with 17 bases between the two germline ends. The CDR3 length is 14 residues. From germline, CDR1 is DFQATT and CDR2 SNEGSKA (reference sequence).

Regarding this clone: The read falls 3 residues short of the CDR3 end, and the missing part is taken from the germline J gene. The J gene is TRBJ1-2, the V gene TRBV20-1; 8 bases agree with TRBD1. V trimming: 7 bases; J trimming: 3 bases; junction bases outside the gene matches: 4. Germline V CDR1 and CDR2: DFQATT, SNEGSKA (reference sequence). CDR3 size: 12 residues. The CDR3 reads CSVETGDYGYTF. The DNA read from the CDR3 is TGCAGTGTCGAGACAGGGGACTATGGC.

The part of the CDR3 DNA that was read is TGCGCCAGCAGCCAAGATGGGATACCGGGGGGCTACGAG. It translates to CASSQDGIPGGYE. The complete CDR3 reads CASSQDGIPGGYEQYF. The chain combines TRBV4-1 with TRBJ2-7; 7 bases match TRBD2. Read sequence stops 3 residues before the CDR3 end, and the germline J gene provides the missing end. The CDR3 spans 16 residues. Germline V gives CDR1 MGHRA, CDR2 YSYEKL. Germline trimming cut 0 bases from V and 3 bases from J; bases unmatched to any gene: 8.

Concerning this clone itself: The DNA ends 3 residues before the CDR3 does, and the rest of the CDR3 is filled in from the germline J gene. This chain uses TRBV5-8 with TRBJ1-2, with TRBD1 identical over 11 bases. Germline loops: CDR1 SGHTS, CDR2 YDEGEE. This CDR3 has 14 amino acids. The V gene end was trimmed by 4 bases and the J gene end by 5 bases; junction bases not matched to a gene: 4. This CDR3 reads CASSRTGGGYGYTF. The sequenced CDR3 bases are TGTGCCAGCAGCCGGACAGGGGGCGGGTATGGC.

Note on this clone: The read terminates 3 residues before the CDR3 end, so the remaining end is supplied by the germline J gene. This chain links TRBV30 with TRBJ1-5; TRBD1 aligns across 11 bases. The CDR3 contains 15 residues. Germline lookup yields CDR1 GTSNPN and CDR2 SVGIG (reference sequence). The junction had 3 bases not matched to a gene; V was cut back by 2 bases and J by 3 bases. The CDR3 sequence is CAWSWDRGANQPQHF. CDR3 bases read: TGTGCCTGGAGTTGGGACAGGGGGGCCAATCAGCCC.

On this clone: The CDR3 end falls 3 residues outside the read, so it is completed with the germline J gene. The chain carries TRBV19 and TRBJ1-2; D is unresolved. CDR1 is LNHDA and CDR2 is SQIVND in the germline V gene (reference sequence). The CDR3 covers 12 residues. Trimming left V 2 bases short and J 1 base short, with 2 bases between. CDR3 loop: CASSIHNYGYTF. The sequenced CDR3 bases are TGTGCCAGTAGTATACATAACTATGGC.

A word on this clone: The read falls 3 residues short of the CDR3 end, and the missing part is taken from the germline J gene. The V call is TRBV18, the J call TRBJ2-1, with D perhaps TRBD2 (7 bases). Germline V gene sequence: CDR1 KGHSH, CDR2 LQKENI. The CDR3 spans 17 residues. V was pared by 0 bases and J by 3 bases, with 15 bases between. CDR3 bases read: TGTGCCAGCTCACCACCGGCGGGGGCCGAGAACTACAATGAG. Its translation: CASSPPAGAENYNE. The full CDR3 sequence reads CASSPPAGAENYNEQFF.

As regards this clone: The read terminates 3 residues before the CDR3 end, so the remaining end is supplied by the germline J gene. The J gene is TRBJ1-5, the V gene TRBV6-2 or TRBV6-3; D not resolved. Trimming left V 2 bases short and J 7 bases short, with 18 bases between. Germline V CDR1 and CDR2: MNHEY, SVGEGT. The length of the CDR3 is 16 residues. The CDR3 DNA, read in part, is TGTGCCAGCAGTTACCAACTAGGGCTGGGAAGCCAGCCC. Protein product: CASSYQLGLGSQP. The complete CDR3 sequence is CASSYQLGLGSQPQHF.

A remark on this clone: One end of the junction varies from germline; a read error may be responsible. CDR3 sequence reads: CASSEGQPDTQYF. The sequenced part of the CDR3 DNA is TGCGCCAGCAGCGAGGGCCAACCAGATACG. V usage is TRBV4-2 and J usage is TRBJ2-3; D is possibly TRBD2 (5 bases). The read falls 3 residues short of the CDR3 end, and the missing part is taken from the germline J gene. The CDR3 extends over 13 amino acids. Germline CDR1 and CDR2: LGHNA and YNFKEQ.

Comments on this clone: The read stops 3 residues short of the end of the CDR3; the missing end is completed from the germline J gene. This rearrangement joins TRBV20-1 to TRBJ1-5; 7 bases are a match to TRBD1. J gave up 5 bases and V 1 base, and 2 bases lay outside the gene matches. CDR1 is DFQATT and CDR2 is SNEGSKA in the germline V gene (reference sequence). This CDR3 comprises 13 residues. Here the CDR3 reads CSARATGDQPQHF. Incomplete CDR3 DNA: TGCAGTGCTAGAGCCACAGGGGATCAGCCC.

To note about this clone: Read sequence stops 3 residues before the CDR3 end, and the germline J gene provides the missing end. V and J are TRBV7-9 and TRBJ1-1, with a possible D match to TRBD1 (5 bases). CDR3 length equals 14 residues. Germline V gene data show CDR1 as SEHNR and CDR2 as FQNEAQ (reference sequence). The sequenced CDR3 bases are TGTGCCAGCAGCCCTGGGGCAGGTCCCCACGAG. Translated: CASSPGAGPHE. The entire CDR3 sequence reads CASSPGAGPHEAFF.

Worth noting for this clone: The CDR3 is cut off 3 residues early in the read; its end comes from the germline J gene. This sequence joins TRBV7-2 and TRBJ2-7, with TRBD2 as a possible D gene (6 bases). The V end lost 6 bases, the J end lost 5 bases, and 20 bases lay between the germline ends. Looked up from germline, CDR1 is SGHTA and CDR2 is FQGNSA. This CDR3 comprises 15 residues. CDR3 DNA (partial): TGTGCCAGCAGACAAGATCCGGGACCGGGGGACGAG. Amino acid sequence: CASRQDPGPGDE. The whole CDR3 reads CASRQDPGPGDEQYF.

The sequenced CDR3 bases are TGTGCCAGCAGCTTGGGGGACAGGGCAACCTACGAG. Translating it yields CASSLGDRATYE. The CDR3, in full, reads CASSLGDRATYEQYF. The V gene is TRBV5-4, the J gene TRBJ2-7; TRBD1 agrees at 9 bases. The read stops 3 residues short of the end of the CDR3; the missing end is completed from the germline J gene. CDR3 length: 15 amino acids. Germline loops: CDR1 SGHNT, CDR2 YYREEE (reference sequence). Unmatched junction bases numbered 3, after V lost 0 bases and J lost 2 bases.

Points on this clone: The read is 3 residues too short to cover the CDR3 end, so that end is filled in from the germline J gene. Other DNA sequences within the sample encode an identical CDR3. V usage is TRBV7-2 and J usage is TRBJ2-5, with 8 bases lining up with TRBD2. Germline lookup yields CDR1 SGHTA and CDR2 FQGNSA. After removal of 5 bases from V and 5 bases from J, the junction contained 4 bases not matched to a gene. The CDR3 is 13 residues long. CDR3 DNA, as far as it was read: TGTGCCAGCAGCAGCGGGGGTCGGGAGACC. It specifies CASSSGGRET. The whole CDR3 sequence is CASSSGGRETQYF.

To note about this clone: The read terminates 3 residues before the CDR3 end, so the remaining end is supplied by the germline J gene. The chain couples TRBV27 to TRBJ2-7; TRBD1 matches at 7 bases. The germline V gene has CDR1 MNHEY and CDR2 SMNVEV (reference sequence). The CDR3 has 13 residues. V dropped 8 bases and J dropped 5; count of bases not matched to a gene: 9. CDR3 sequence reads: CASSHLTGHEQYF. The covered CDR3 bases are TGTGCCAGCTCTCACCTGACAGGGCACGAG.